These 7 T cell receptor beta chains were sequenced from one sample in a study of blood T cell repertoires in COVID-19. Only in-frame clones appear in the TCRdb table, and some are missing; sequencing was by immunoSEQ multiplex PCR. The repertoire holds about 270,000 clones, around 89% seen once, with under 4.5% in the top ten. The sample was peripheral blood. The receptors originated from a man in his fifties or sixties who had recovered from COVID-19.

The rearrangement joins TRBV5-1 to TRBJ2-7; D is ambiguous. The germline gives CDR1 SGHRS, CDR2 YFSETQ. The ends were cut back, 4 bases at V and 2 bases at J, with 10 bases in the middle. The CDR3 extends over 13 amino acids. DNA for the CDR3: TGCGCCAGCAGCCCCGCGCGAACCTACGAGCAGTACTTC. Amino acid sequence: CASSPARTYEQYF.

The chain couples TRBV5-1 to TRBJ2-2; D is ambiguous. The germline V gene has CDR1 SGHRS and CDR2 YFSETQ. The CDR3 has 17 amino acids. The V end lost 0 bases, the J end lost 5 bases, and 17 bases lay between the germline ends. The CDR3 DNA reads as TGCGCCAGCAGCTTGGCCTCATTCGGCGGTGGGACCGGGGAGCTGTTTTTT. Protein sequence: CASSLASFGGGTGELFF.

This clone appeared once. This chain joins TRBV7-3 and TRBJ2-6; weak D call: TRBD1 (6 bases). CDR1 is SGHTA and CDR2 is FQGTGA in the germline V gene. CDR3 length equals 16 residues. V gave up 8 bases and J gave up 0 bases, with 14 bases separating them. DNA of the CDR3: TGTGCCAGCGGGACATTATTAAACTCTGGGGCCAACGTCCTGACTTTC. Translated: CASGTLLNSGANVLTF.

This clone has a handful of counts. This chain links TRBV5-1 with TRBJ2-1; D gene ambiguous. The CDR3 totals 14 residues. The germline V and J ends were trimmed by 4 bases and 8 bases, with 16 bases remaining between them. Germline-derived CDR1 and CDR2 are SGHRS and YFSETQ. CDR3 amino acids: CASSLGPSSDEQFF. CDR3 coding DNA: TGCGCCAGCAGCCTCGGCCCATCAAGCGATGAGCAGTTCTTC.

The chain carries TRBV19 and TRBJ2-5; tentatively, D is TRBD2 (6 bases). The CDR3 runs 14 residues. Trimming removed 1 base at V and 5 bases at J, with 11 bases between. Germline lookup yields CDR1 LNHDA and CDR2 SQIVND (reference sequence). CDR3 amino acids: CASSIAGVAETQYF. Written as DNA, the CDR3 is TGTGCCAGTAGTATAGCGGGGGTGGCGGAGACCCAGTACTTC.

The chain recombines TRBV18 with TRBJ1-2, with D maybe TRBD1 (6 bases). V gave up 1 base and J gave up 5 bases, with 14 bases separating them. CDR3 length: 15 amino acids. Germline CDR1 is KGHSH and CDR2 is LQKENI. The CDR3 is CASSPQDRLPYGYTF. The DNA for the CDR3 is TGTGCCAGCTCACCACAGGACAGACTACCTTATGGCTACACCTTC.

V is TRBV3-1 (or the pseudogene TRBV3-2) and J is TRBJ2-4, with a possible D match to TRBD2 (5 bases). Germline values: CDR1 LGHDT, CDR2 YNNKEL (reference sequence). Trimming pared 4 bases from V and 9 bases from J, leaving 13 bases between. This CDR3 has 13 amino acids. CDR3 nucleotide sequence: TGTGCCAGCAGCCGGCTGGAAGGAGGCATTCAGTACTTC. This codes for CASSRLEGGIQYF.